The clone carrying this T cell receptor beta chain was observed a handful of times. Its target is unknown. The ends lost 6 bases at V and 4 bases at J; junction bases unmatched: 10. CDR1 and CDR2 from the germline V gene are LNHDA and SQIVND (reference sequence). The CDR3 is 15 residues long. The donors were all healthy and Caucasian. This entry belongs to a study of identical twins. Overall study results and limits: Out-of-frame alpha sequences shared by twins showed excess low generation probability.

Template switching added a universal primer site; cDNA carried unique molecular identifiers. TCRdb independently ran MiXCR on the 5' RACE reads; one entry per CDR3 protein. The data contain 200,000 to 250,000 distinct CDR3 sequences, about 11% of them singletons. This chain links TRBV19 with TRBJ2-7; 9 bases fit TRBD2. The source material was memory T cells sorted from blood. This sequence was found in a middle-aged man in good health. The CDR3 region has the DNA TGTGCCAGTAGAGTTAGCGGGAGAACCTTTTACGAGCAGTACTTC. Amino acid sequence: CASRVSGRTFYEQYF.